These T cell receptor beta chains were read from a single sample in a study of T cell repertoires in cytomegalovirus infection. TCRdb used MiXCR to reprocess the reads, holding one entry per CDR3 protein. The sample holds about 280,000 distinct CDR3 sequences, about 20% seen once. No antigen is known for these receptors. The input for sequencing was cultured PBMCs, taken from culture after CMV antigen stimulation. The receptors originated from a human donor in good health (CMV status not recorded). Some clones in this sample may be carry-over from other donors' samples. The CDR3 runs from the conserved cysteine through the conserved F or W. A D gene is named only where the DNA matches it firmly. The size entry is marked missing in some rows and otherwise reads once, few, many or a size class.

-	TRBV30	-	TRBJ1-5	TGTGCCTGGACCGGACAAGGCAATCAGCCCCAGCATTTT	CAWTGQGNQPQHF
TRBD1	TRBV5-1	-	TRBJ1-1	TGCGCCAGCAGCCATGGGACAGGGTCGAACACTGAAGCTTTCTTT	CASSHGTGSNTEAFF
-	TRBV7-4	-	TRBJ1-5	TGTGCCAGCAGCTTAGTGGGGGGAGGAAGCGGCAATCAGCCCCAGCATTTT	CASSLVGGGSGNQPQHF
-	TRBV7-9	few	TRBJ2-5	TGTGCCAGCAGCTTCGAGGGGGGACAAGAGACCCAGTACTTC	CASSFEGGQETQYF
-	TRBV20-1	few	TRBJ2-3	TGCAGTGCTAGAGGTGGGGGGGATACGCAGTATTTT	CSARGGGDTQYF
-	TRBV28	-	TRBJ1-1	TGTGCCAGCAGTTTCCTAGGGCCCCGGACTGAAGCTTTCTTT	CASSFLGPRTEAFF
-	TRBV7-2	many	TRBJ2-2	TGTGCCAGCAGCTTAGTGGCGAGCGGGGAGCTGTTTTTT	CASSLVASGELFF
-	TRBV19	few	TRBJ2-1	TGTGCCAGTAGTATCGTCAGTGGCAATGAGCAGTTCTTC	CASSIVSGNEQFF
-	TRBV12-3/TRBV12-4	-	TRBJ1-1	TGTGCCAGCAGTAGGGCCCCACAGGGAATGGGCACTGAAGCTTTCTTT	CASSRAPQGMGTEAFF
TRBD1	TRBV27	few	TRBJ1-1	TGTGCCAGCAGTCCTCGGACAGGGCGACTGAACACTGAAGCTTTCTTT	CASSPRTGRLNTEAFF
TRBD1	TRBV5-1	once	TRBJ2-3	TGCGCCAGCAGCCCGGACAGGGTAAAGTATTTT	CASSPDRVKYF
-	TRBV7-2	few	TRBJ2-5	TGTGCCAGCAGCCGAACTCAACAGGGAGGGGAGACCCAGTACTTC	CASSRTQQGGETQYF
TRBD1	TRBV7-8	many	TRBJ2-1	TGTGCCAGCAGCCCCCGCGGACAGGGCGATGAGCAGTTCTTC	CASSPRGQGDEQFF
TRBD1	TRBV7-2	many	TRBJ2-5	TGTGCCAGCAGCCTCGAACCAGGGGGCCGGAGAGAGACCCAGTACTTC	CASSLEPGGRRETQYF
-	TRBV11-2	few	TRBJ2-7	TGTGCCAGCAGCTTAGAAGCAGGGAAAAGCTACGAGCAGTACTTC	CASSLEAGKSYEQYF
-	TRBV4-3	-	TRBJ1-1	TGCGCCAGCAGCCAACATACAGGAATCACTGAAGCTTTCTTT	CASSQHTGITEAFF
-	TRBV15	few	TRBJ2-2	TGTGCCATTCAAGCGGGCATCACCGGGGAGCTGTTTTTT	CAIQAGITGELFF
-	TRBV7-3	-	TRBJ2-5	TGTGCCAGCAGCTTTGGACAGCGAGAGACCCAGTACTTC	CASSFGQRETQYF
-	TRBV7-2	many	TRBJ2-7	TGTGCCAGCAGCTTTCCGGCCTACGAGCAGTACTTC	CASSFPAYEQYF
-	TRBV7-2	many	TRBJ2-3	TGTGCCAGCAGCTTATTGTTTACGACAGATACGCAGTATTTT	CASSLLFTTDTQYF
-	TRBV6-8	-	TRBJ2-2	TGTGCCAGCAGCCCCCCCGGGGTGCGAGTTGACGGGGAGCTGTTTTTT	CASSPPGVRVDGELFF
-	TRBV12-3/TRBV12-4	-	TRBJ2-1	TGTGCCAGCAGTTTGCTTAGTGCCGGGGAAAATGAGCAGTTCTTC	CASSLLSAGENEQFF
-	TRBV7-2	few	TRBJ1-5	TGTGCCAGCAGTTACGGACAATCTCAGCCCCAGCATTTT	CASSYGQSQPQHF
-	TRBV27	few	TRBJ1-1	TGTGCCAGCAGGAGTCGGTGGACTGAAGCTTTCTTT	CASRSRWTEAFF
-	TRBV4-1	-	TRBJ1-1	TGCGCCAGCAGCGATAGCTTTAGGAGTGAAGCTTTCTTT	CASSDSFRSEAFF
TRBD1	TRBV7-2	many	TRBJ2-7	TGTGCCAGCAGCGAGACCGGGACAGGGCCCTGGGAGCAGTACTTC	CASSETGTGPWEQYF
TRBD1	TRBV7-2	many	TRBJ2-1	TGTGCCAGCAGCTTAGCTCCGACAGGGAAGGGTGATGATGAGCAGTTCTTC	CASSLAPTGKGDDEQFF
-	TRBV19	-	TRBJ2-1	TGTGCCAGTAGTATAGGACCTACCTACAATGAGCAGTTCTTC	CASSIGPTYNEQFF
-	TRBV5-4	few	TRBJ2-3	TGTGCCAGCAGCTTGGAACAGGGTCCGCAGTATTTT	CASSLEQGPQYF
TRBD1	TRBV7-8	-	TRBJ1-3	TGTGCCAGCAGTTGGGCGGGACAGGGGGCGAGAAACACCATATATTTT	CASSWAGQGARNTIYF
TRBD2	TRBV19	-	TRBJ2-1	TGTGCCAGTAGTGCCCGACTAGCGGGAGTCACCTACAATGAGCAGTTCTTC	CASSARLAGVTYNEQFF
TRBD2	TRBV20-1	few	TRBJ2-1	TGCAGTGCTAGAGATCCGCGGCTAGCGGGGGAGTTCTTC	CSARDPRLAGEFF
TRBD1	TRBV6-2/TRBV6-3	-	TRBJ1-1	TGTGCCAGCAGTTACAACCCGACAGGGGTCGGTCCTCTGAACACTGAAGCTTTCTTT	CASSYNPTGVGPLNTEAFF
-	TRBV20-1	-	TRBJ2-1	TGCAGTGCTAGAGATTGGTCGGGAAACATTGACAATGAGCAGTTCTTC	CSARDWSGNIDNEQFF
-	TRBV28	-	TRBJ1-5	TGTGCCAGCAACCCCGGCGGATTATATCAGCCCCAGCATTTT	CASNPGGLYQPQHF
-	TRBV6-2/TRBV6-3	-	TRBJ2-1	TGTGCCAGCAGAACCCCCGGAGGTTTCAACAATGAGCAGTTCTTC	CASRTPGGFNNEQFF
-	TRBV14	-	TRBJ1-4	TGTGCCAGCAGCCAAGACGATGTAAGGGAAAAACTGTTTTTT	CASSQDDVREKLFF
TRBD1	TRBV4-1	few	TRBJ1-2	TGCGCCAGCAGCCAATTCAGGGGGGTGGTGGTCTATGGCTACACCTTC	CASSQFRGVVVYGYTF
TRBD2	TRBV20-1	few	TRBJ2-3	TGCAGTGCTAGATCCCTAGGACTAGCGGGAGACGGAGATACGCAGTATTTT	CSARSLGLAGDGDTQYF
TRBD2	TRBV7-2	-	TRBJ2-1	TGTGCCAGCAGCTTTCTAGCGGGAGGGGGGAATGAGCAGTTCTTC	CASSFLAGGGNEQFF
-	TRBV10-3	-	TRBJ1-5	TGTGCCATCAGTGAGTCGAGGTTCCGGACGGAAAGCAATCAGCCCCAGCATTTT	CAISESRFRTESNQPQHF
TRBD2	TRBV24-1	many	TRBJ2-1	TGTGCCACCAGTGATTTCCGGGGGACTAGTTACGACAATGAGCAGTTCTTC	CATSDFRGTSYDNEQFF
TRBD2	TRBV28	many	TRBJ2-7	TGTGCCAGCAGTTTAATTGCGGGGGAACAGTACGAGCAGTACTTC	CASSLIAGEQYEQYF
-	TRBV19	-	TRBJ2-2	TGTGCCAGTAGTACAGGGGGGGCCGGGGAGCTGTTTTTT	CASSTGGAGELFF
-	TRBV28	few	TRBJ2-1	TGTGCCAGCAGTCCAGACATCAGCTCCTACAATGAGCAGTTCTTC	CASSPDISSYNEQFF
-	TRBV12-3/TRBV12-4	few	TRBJ2-7	TGTGCCAGCATGAGTAGCGCGGGCGAGCAGTACTTC	CASMSSAGEQYF
TRBD1	TRBV7-3	-	TRBJ1-4	TGTGCCAGCTGGACAGGGCATGAAAAACTGTTTTTT	CASWTGHEKLFF
TRBD2	TRBV27	many	TRBJ2-5	TGTGCCAGCAGTAGCCGAGCGGGAGGGCCCGAGACCCAGTACTTC	CASSSRAGGPETQYF
TRBD2	TRBV11-3	many	TRBJ2-3	TGTGCCAGCAGCTCCGGGACTAGCGGGAGTGCAGATACGCAGTATTTT	CASSSGTSGSADTQYF
-	TRBV4-1	-	TRBJ1-6	TGCGCCAGCAGCCAAGATACGCAGGGAGATTCACCCCTCCACTTT	CASSQDTQGDSPLHF
-	TRBV11-2	-	TRBJ2-5	TGTGCCAGCAGCTTCCAAACGGTGGGCCAAGAGACCCAGTACTTC	CASSFQTVGQETQYF
TRBD2	TRBV7-2	many	TRBJ2-3	TGTGCCAGCAGCTTTGGACTAGCGGGAGATACGCAGTATTTT	CASSFGLAGDTQYF
TRBD2	TRBV18	-	TRBJ2-2	TGTGCCAGCTCACCAAGTTGGGCAGCCGGGACTAGCGGAACCGGGGAGCTGTTTTTT	CASSPSWAAGTSGTGELFF
-	TRBV7-2	medium-sized	TRBJ1-2	TGTGCCAGCAGCCCCCCGGGGCGAGGGGGCTACACCTTC	CASSPPGRGGYTF
-	TRBV28	-	TRBJ1-5	TGTGCCAGCGAGACGGACAATCAGCCCCAGCATTTT	CASETDNQPQHF
-	TRBV29-1	few	TRBJ2-3	TGCAGCGTTGAAAGATTCACGACAATGCAGTATTTT	CSVERFTTMQYF
-	TRBV28	-	TRBJ2-5	TGTGCCAGCAGTTTCAAGCGGGAGACCCAGTACTTC	CASSFKRETQYF
-	TRBV11-2	-	TRBJ1-4	TGTGCCAGCAGCTTGGACTTTGAAAAACTGTTTTTT	CASSLDFEKLFF
TRBD1	TRBV12-3/TRBV12-4	many	TRBJ2-1	TGTGCCAGCGTGTTAACAGGGGTTTACAATGAGCAGTTCTTC	CASVLTGVYNEQFF
TRBD2	TRBV11-2	-	TRBJ2-1	TGTGCCAGCAGCTTAGATCCTAGCGGGATCTACAATGAGCAGTTCTTC	CASSLDPSGIYNEQFF